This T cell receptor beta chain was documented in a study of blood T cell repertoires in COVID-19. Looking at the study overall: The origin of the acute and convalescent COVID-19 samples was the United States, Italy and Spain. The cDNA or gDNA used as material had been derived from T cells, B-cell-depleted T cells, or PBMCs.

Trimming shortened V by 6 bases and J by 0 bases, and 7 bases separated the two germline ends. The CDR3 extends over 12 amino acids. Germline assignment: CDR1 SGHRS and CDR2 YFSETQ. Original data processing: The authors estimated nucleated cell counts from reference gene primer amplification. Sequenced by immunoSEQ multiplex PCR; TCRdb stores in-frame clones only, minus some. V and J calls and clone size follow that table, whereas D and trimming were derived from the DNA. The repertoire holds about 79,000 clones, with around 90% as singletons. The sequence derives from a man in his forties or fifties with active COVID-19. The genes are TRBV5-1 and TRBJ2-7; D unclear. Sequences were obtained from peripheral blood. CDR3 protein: CASTGSSYEQYF. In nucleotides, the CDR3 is TGCGCCAGCACAGGTAGCTCCTACGAGCAGTACTTC.